A selection of T cell receptor beta chains follows, all from one sample in a study of cytomegalovirus exposure and HLA in healthy donors. Clones were sequenced by immunoSEQ multiplex PCR, and TCRdb holds only the in-frame ones, with some missing. The sample consists of under 250,000 clones, about 80% of them appearing once. Sequenced sample: PBMCs. Receptor source: a woman between 45 and 65 years old in good health and CMV-seropositive. Both conserved end residues are part of each CDR3. The D gene is left open where the match is weak. Some rows have no size entry. The others give once, few or many, or a class for an expanded clone.

cdr3_aa: CASSLRLTGHFAEAFF
cdr3_nt: TGTGCCAGCAGCTTACGCCTAACAGGGCACTTCGCTGAAGCTTTCTTT
v_call: TRBV7-9
j_call: TRBJ1-1
d_call: .
cdr3_length: 16
clone_size: .

cdr3_aa: CASRLGGLTDEQYF
cdr3_nt: TGCGCCAGCCGCCTTGGGGGCTTAACGGACGAGCAGTACTTC
v_call: TRBV5-1
j_call: TRBJ2-7
d_call: .
cdr3_length: 14
clone_size: .

cdr3_aa: CASSLSAGGTSGNTIYF
cdr3_nt: TGTGCCAGCAGCTTATCGGCAGGGGGCACGTCTGGAAACACCATATATTTT
v_call: TRBV11-2
j_call: TRBJ1-3
d_call: TRBD1
cdr3_length: 17
clone_size: .

cdr3_aa: CASSGAGTGANYGYTF
cdr3_nt: TGTGCCAGCAGTGGCGCCGGGACAGGGGCTAACTATGGCTACACCTTC
v_call: TRBV25-1
j_call: TRBJ1-2
d_call: TRBD1
cdr3_length: 16
clone_size: .

cdr3_aa: CASKVRGHSPLHF
cdr3_nt: TGTGCCAGCAAGGTCAGGGGGCATTCACCCCTCCACTTT
v_call: TRBV6-5
j_call: TRBJ1-6
d_call: TRBD1
cdr3_length: 13
clone_size: .

cdr3_aa: CASSLETGGGYTF
cdr3_nt: TGTGCCAGCTCACTGGAGACAGGGGGAGGCTACACCTTC
v_call: TRBV18
j_call: TRBJ1-2
d_call: TRBD1
cdr3_length: 13
clone_size: .

cdr3_aa: CASTLAGGPETQYF
cdr3_nt: TGTGCCAGCACCTTAGCGGGGGGGCCAGAGACCCAGTACTTC
v_call: TRBV7-2
j_call: TRBJ2-5
d_call: TRBD2
cdr3_length: 14
clone_size: .

cdr3_aa: CASSQVGTGGFSYGYTF
cdr3_nt: TGCGCCAGCAGCCAAGTGGGGACAGGGGGCTTCTCCTATGGCTACACCTTC
v_call: TRBV4-1
j_call: TRBJ1-2
d_call: TRBD1
cdr3_length: 17
clone_size: .

cdr3_aa: CASSFYGTGRSRGYGYTF
cdr3_nt: TGTGCCAGCAGCTTCTATGGGACAGGACGCTCGAGAGGCTATGGCTACACCTTC
v_call: TRBV28
j_call: TRBJ1-2
d_call: TRBD1
cdr3_length: 18
clone_size: .

cdr3_aa: CASSPPGTGIHGYTF
cdr3_nt: TGTGCCAGTAGTCCCCCCGGGACAGGGATTCATGGCTACACCTTC
v_call: TRBV19
j_call: TRBJ1-2
d_call: TRBD1
cdr3_length: 15
clone_size: .

cdr3_aa: CASSDSPGGSYNEQFF
cdr3_nt: TGTGCCAGCAGTGACTCCCCGGGGGGCTCCTACAATGAGCAGTTCTTC
v_call: TRBV6-4
j_call: TRBJ2-1
d_call: TRBD2
cdr3_length: 16
clone_size: once

cdr3_aa: CASSPTGGTTYEQYF
cdr3_nt: TGCGCCAGCAGCCCCACCGGGGGTACCACCTACGAGCAGTACTTC
v_call: TRBV5-1
j_call: TRBJ2-7
d_call: .
cdr3_length: 15
clone_size: .

cdr3_aa: CASSLAGSPGQPQHF
cdr3_nt: TGCGCCAGCAGCTTGGCGGGGTCCCCGGGGCAGCCCCAGCATTTT
v_call: TRBV5-1
j_call: TRBJ1-5
d_call: .
cdr3_length: 15
clone_size: .

cdr3_aa: CASSLGQTYNEQFF
cdr3_nt: TGCGCCAGCAGCTTGGGACAGACATACAATGAGCAGTTCTTC
v_call: TRBV5-1
j_call: TRBJ2-1
d_call: .
cdr3_length: 14
clone_size: .

cdr3_aa: CAIKASGGVREQFF
cdr3_nt: TGTGCCATCAAGGCTAGCGGGGGGGTTCGTGAGCAGTTCTTC
v_call: TRBV10-3
j_call: TRBJ2-1
d_call: TRBD2
cdr3_length: 14
clone_size: few

cdr3_aa: CASTDSWTSVGDTQYF
cdr3_nt: TGTGCCAGCACCGACTCTTGGACTAGCGTGGGAGATACGCAGTATTTT
v_call: TRBV6-4
j_call: TRBJ2-3
d_call: TRBD2
cdr3_length: 16
clone_size: .

cdr3_aa: CASSLAGPRDGYTF
cdr3_nt: TGTGCCAGCAGCTTAGCGGGACCGAGGGATGGCTACACCTTC
v_call: TRBV5-4
j_call: TRBJ1-2
d_call: .
cdr3_length: 14
clone_size: .

cdr3_aa: CASILGRWNDSACEQYF
cdr3_nt: TGTGCCAGTATCCTTGGCCGTTGGAATGACTCAGCCTGCGAGCAGTACTTC
v_call: TRBV19
j_call: TRBJ2-7
d_call: .
cdr3_length: 17
clone_size: .

cdr3_aa: CASSPLAGWNEQFF
cdr3_nt: TGTGCCAGCAGCCCCTTGGCAGGGTGGAATGAGCAGTTCTTC
v_call: TRBV7-2
j_call: TRBJ2-1
d_call: .
cdr3_length: 14
clone_size: .

cdr3_aa: CASSYSITGARNEQFF
cdr3_nt: TGTGCCAGCAGTTACTCTATCACAGGGGCGCGCAATGAGCAGTTCTTC
v_call: TRBV6-5
j_call: TRBJ2-1
d_call: TRBD1
cdr3_length: 16
clone_size: .

cdr3_aa: CATSREAGENTEAFF
cdr3_nt: TGTGCCACCAGCAGAGAGGCAGGGGAGAACACTGAAGCTTTCTTT
v_call: TRBV15
j_call: TRBJ1-1
d_call: .
cdr3_length: 15
clone_size: .

cdr3_aa: CASIPGTGLGSPLHF
cdr3_nt: TGTGCCAGCATCCCCGGGACAGGTCTGGGTTCACCCCTCCACTTT
v_call: TRBV9
j_call: TRBJ1-6
d_call: TRBD1
cdr3_length: 15
clone_size: .

cdr3_aa: CASRQDRVRETQYF
cdr3_nt: TGTGCCAGCAGGCAGGACAGGGTTAGAGAGACCCAGTACTTC
v_call: TRBV6-5
j_call: TRBJ2-5
d_call: TRBD1
cdr3_length: 14
clone_size: .

cdr3_aa: CASSVGTGPYEQYF
cdr3_nt: TGTGCCAGCAGCGTAGGGACAGGACCTTACGAGCAGTACTTC
v_call: TRBV9
j_call: TRBJ2-7
d_call: TRBD1
cdr3_length: 14
clone_size: .

cdr3_aa: CASSQGGRGFGETQYF
cdr3_nt: TGCGCCAGCAGCCAAGGGGGGAGGGGTTTTGGAGAGACCCAGTACTTC
v_call: TRBV4-1
j_call: TRBJ2-5
d_call: TRBD2
cdr3_length: 16
clone_size: few

cdr3_aa: CASQGRNTGELFF
cdr3_nt: TGTGCCAGTCAGGGGCGAAACACCGGGGAGCTGTTTTTT
v_call: TRBV19
j_call: TRBJ2-2
d_call: .
cdr3_length: 13
clone_size: .

cdr3_aa: CASSPQGGTQYF
cdr3_nt: TGTGCCAGCAGCCCCCAAGGGGGTACGCAGTATTTT
v_call: TRBV7-8
j_call: TRBJ2-3
d_call: .
cdr3_length: 12
clone_size: .

cdr3_aa: CASHSPHRGNYGYTF
cdr3_nt: TGTGCCAGCCACTCACCCCACAGGGGTAACTATGGCTACACCTTC
v_call: TRBV7-8
j_call: TRBJ1-2
d_call: TRBD1
cdr3_length: 15
clone_size: .

cdr3_aa: CASRLREGTEAFF
cdr3_nt: TGTGCCAGCAGACTAAGGGAGGGGACTGAAGCTTTCTTT
v_call: TRBV6-6
j_call: TRBJ1-1
d_call: .
cdr3_length: 13
clone_size: .

cdr3_aa: CASSLAWTGNGYTF
cdr3_nt: TGTGCCAGCAGCTTGGCTTGGACAGGGAATGGCTACACCTTC
v_call: TRBV5-4
j_call: TRBJ1-2
d_call: TRBD1
cdr3_length: 14
clone_size: .

cdr3_aa: CASSYGRLATEAFF
cdr3_nt: TGTGCCAGCAGTTACGGCAGGCTGGCCACTGAAGCTTTCTTT
v_call: TRBV6-5
j_call: TRBJ1-1
d_call: .
cdr3_length: 14
clone_size: .

cdr3_aa: CASSGQGAYEQYF
cdr3_nt: TGTGCCAGCTCGGGCCAGGGGGCCTACGAGCAGTACTTC
v_call: TRBV9
j_call: TRBJ2-7
d_call: TRBD1
cdr3_length: 13
clone_size: .

cdr3_aa: CASSFGWGQPQHF
cdr3_nt: TGTGCCAGCAGTTTCGGGTGGGGCCAGCCCCAGCATTTT
v_call: TRBV27
j_call: TRBJ1-5
d_call: .
cdr3_length: 13
clone_size: .

cdr3_aa: CASSLELAEKLFF
cdr3_nt: TGTGCCAGCAGCTTAGAACTCGCTGAAAAACTGTTTTTT
v_call: TRBV7-9
j_call: TRBJ1-4
d_call: .
cdr3_length: 13
clone_size: .

cdr3_aa: CASSPGTENEQFF
cdr3_nt: TGCGCCAGCAGCCCTGGGACAGAAAATGAGCAGTTCTTC
v_call: TRBV5-1
j_call: TRBJ2-1
d_call: TRBD1
cdr3_length: 13
clone_size: .

cdr3_aa: CSLKWRTGEAFF
cdr3_nt: TGCAGCTTGAAGTGGAGGACGGGTGAAGCTTTCTTT
v_call: TRBV29-1
j_call: TRBJ1-1
d_call: .
cdr3_length: 12
clone_size: .

cdr3_aa: CASIKGGGSGNTIYF
cdr3_nt: TGTGCCAGCATCAAAGGGGGGGGCTCTGGAAACACCATATATTTT
v_call: TRBV28
j_call: TRBJ1-3
d_call: .
cdr3_length: 15
clone_size: .

cdr3_aa: CASSLGGRVGGLHEQYF
cdr3_nt: TGTGCCAGCAGCTTAGGTGGAAGGGTCGGAGGACTCCACGAGCAGTACTTC
v_call: TRBV13
j_call: TRBJ2-7
d_call: .
cdr3_length: 17
clone_size: once

cdr3_aa: CASSQDHRGRLNTEAFF
cdr3_nt: TGCGCCAGCAGCCAAGATCACAGGGGGAGATTGAACACTGAAGCTTTCTTT
v_call: TRBV4-3
j_call: TRBJ1-1
d_call: TRBD1
cdr3_length: 17
clone_size: once

cdr3_aa: CASSQQSASTGELFF
cdr3_nt: TGCGCCAGCAGCCAGCAAAGCGCCTCCACCGGGGAGCTGTTTTTT
v_call: TRBV4-3
j_call: TRBJ2-2
d_call: .
cdr3_length: 15
clone_size: .

cdr3_aa: CASSLDGGLGNQPQHF
cdr3_nt: TGCGCCAGCAGCCTGGACGGGGGTCTAGGTAATCAGCCCCAGCATTTT
v_call: TRBV4-1
j_call: TRBJ1-5
d_call: .
cdr3_length: 16
clone_size: many

cdr3_aa: CASRHGLTQETQYF
cdr3_nt: TGTGCCAGCAGGCATGGACTCACCCAAGAGACCCAGTACTTC
v_call: TRBV7-9
j_call: TRBJ2-5
d_call: .
cdr3_length: 14
clone_size: .

cdr3_aa: CASSLVQGETEAFF
cdr3_nt: TGTGCCAGCAGCTTAGTTCAGGGCGAGACTGAAGCTTTCTTT
v_call: TRBV11-2
j_call: TRBJ1-1
d_call: .
cdr3_length: 14
clone_size: once

cdr3_aa: CAIRGQAGETQYF
cdr3_nt: TGTGCCATCAGGGGGCAGGCTGGGGAGACCCAGTACTTC
v_call: TRBV10-3
j_call: TRBJ2-5
d_call: .
cdr3_length: 13
clone_size: once

cdr3_aa: CASSETGKAPQHF
cdr3_nt: TGTGCCAGCTCAGAGACAGGGAAGGCGCCCCAGCATTTT
v_call: TRBV18
j_call: TRBJ1-5
d_call: TRBD1
cdr3_length: 13
clone_size: .

cdr3_aa: CASSASWKGSNSPLHF
cdr3_nt: TGTGCCAGCAGCGCATCATGGAAAGGGAGTAATTCACCCCTCCACTTT
v_call: TRBV9
j_call: TRBJ1-6
d_call: .
cdr3_length: 16
clone_size: .

cdr3_aa: CASSLAQGIPSPLHF
cdr3_nt: TGCGCCAGCAGCTTGGCCCAGGGGATCCCTTCACCCCTCCACTTT
v_call: TRBV5-1
j_call: TRBJ1-6
d_call: .
cdr3_length: 15
clone_size: .

cdr3_aa: CASTNRGAAEAFF
cdr3_nt: TGTGCCAGTACTAACAGGGGAGCGGCTGAAGCTTTCTTT
v_call: TRBV19
j_call: TRBJ1-1
d_call: TRBD1
cdr3_length: 13
clone_size: few

cdr3_aa: CASSLGQGQETQYF
cdr3_nt: TGTGCCAGCAGTTTAGGGCAGGGCCAAGAGACCCAGTACTTC
v_call: TRBV28
j_call: TRBJ2-5
d_call: .
cdr3_length: 14
clone_size: .

cdr3_aa: CAMMGALAGNTDTQYF
cdr3_nt: TGTGCGATGATGGGGGCACTAGCGGGGAACACAGATACGCAGTATTTT
v_call: TRBV2
j_call: TRBJ2-3
d_call: TRBD2
cdr3_length: 16
clone_size: .

cdr3_aa: CASRSPRYYGYTF
cdr3_nt: TGTGCCAGCAGGTCACCGCGGTACTATGGCTACACCTTC
v_call: TRBV11-2
j_call: TRBJ1-2
d_call: .
cdr3_length: 13
clone_size: .

cdr3_aa: CASTRDREVNGYTF
cdr3_nt: TGTGCCAGCACCAGAGACAGGGAGGTTAATGGCTACACCTTC
v_call: TRBV2
j_call: TRBJ1-2
d_call: TRBD1
cdr3_length: 14
clone_size: .

cdr3_aa: CASRFSRGAGTEAFF
cdr3_nt: TGTGCCAGCAGATTCTCCCGGGGGGCGGGAACTGAAGCTTTCTTT
v_call: TRBV28
j_call: TRBJ1-1
d_call: .
cdr3_length: 15
clone_size: .